One and the same sample provided the 3 T cell receptor beta chains below, sequenced in a study of cytomegalovirus exposure and HLA in healthy donors. This PCR relied on a set of 60 Vbeta primers and 13 Jbeta primers. TCRdb's copy holds only in-frame clones and misses some; the assay was immunoSEQ multiplex PCR. The sample has around 150,000 clones, 76% seen once. Sequencing used PBMCs. The receptors stem from a man aged 35-49 years in good health and CMV-seronegative.

The chain recombines TRBV27 with TRBJ1-2; 11 nucleotides agree with TRBD1. Germline V gene data show CDR1 as MNHEY and CDR2 as SMNVEV (reference sequence). The length of the CDR3 is 13 residues. V was clipped by 10 bases and J by 4 bases; unmatched bases: 5. DNA for the CDR3: TGTGCCACCCGGGACAGGGGGGGCTATGGCTACACCTTC. Translation: CATRDRGGYGYTF.

V and J are TRBV13 and TRBJ2-7, with 9 bases identical to TRBD1. The germline CDR1 and CDR2 sequences are PRHDT and FYEKMQ (reference sequence). Trimming at V came to 3 bases and at J to 4 bases, leaving 7 bases not matched to a gene. The CDR3 consists of 15 residues. CDR3 sequence reads: CASSLGGQGRYEQYF. The CDR3 DNA sequence: TGTGCCAGCAGCTTGGGCGGACAGGGGAGATACGAGCAGTACTTC.

This clone came up a few times. The CDR3 protein is CASSLIPGTGQETQYF. For the CDR3, the DNA is TGCGCCAGCAGCTTGATCCCAGGGACAGGTCAAGAGACCCAGTACTTC. The genes are TRBV5-1 and TRBJ2-5; 8 positions match TRBD1. With 1 base clipped from V and 2 bases from J, the junction kept 7 bases outside the gene matches. The CDR3 loop spans 16 amino acids. Germline CDR1 SGHRS, CDR2 YFSETQ.